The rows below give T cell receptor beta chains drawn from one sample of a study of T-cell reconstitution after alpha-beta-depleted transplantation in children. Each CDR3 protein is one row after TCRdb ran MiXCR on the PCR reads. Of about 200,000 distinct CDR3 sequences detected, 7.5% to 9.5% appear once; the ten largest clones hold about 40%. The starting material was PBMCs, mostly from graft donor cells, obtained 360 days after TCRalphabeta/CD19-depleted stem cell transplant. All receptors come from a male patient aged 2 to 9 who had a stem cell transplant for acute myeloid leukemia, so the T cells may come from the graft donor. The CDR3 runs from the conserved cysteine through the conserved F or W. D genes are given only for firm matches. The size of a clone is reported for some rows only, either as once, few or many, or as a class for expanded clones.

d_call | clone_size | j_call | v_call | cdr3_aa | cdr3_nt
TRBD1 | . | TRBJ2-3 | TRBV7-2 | CASSPDRVADTQYF | TGTGCCAGCAGCCCCGACAGGGTGGCAGATACGCAGTATTTT
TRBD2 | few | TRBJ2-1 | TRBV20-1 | CSASWAGGYNEQFF | TGCAGTGCTAGCTGGGCGGGAGGGTACAATGAGCAGTTCTTC
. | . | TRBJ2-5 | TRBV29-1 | CSVSLEGETQYF | TGCAGCGTCTCCTTGGAGGGAGAGACCCAGTACTTC
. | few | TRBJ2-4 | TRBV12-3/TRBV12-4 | CASSHAIPPGGKNIQYF | TGTGCCAGCAGTCATGCCATCCCCCCCGGCGGTAAAAACATTCAGTACTTC
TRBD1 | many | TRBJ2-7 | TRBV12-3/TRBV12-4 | CASSPTTGADEQYF | TGTGCCAGCAGTCCTACCACAGGGGCTGACGAGCAGTACTTC
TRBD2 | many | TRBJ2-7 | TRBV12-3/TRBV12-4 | CASSLLESGRSVEQYF | TGTGCCAGCAGTCTACTAGAAAGCGGGAGGTCTGTCGAGCAGTACTTC
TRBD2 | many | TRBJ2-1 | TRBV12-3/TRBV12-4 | CASSSGLAAYNEQFF | TGTGCCAGCAGTTCGGGACTAGCAGCCTACAATGAGCAGTTCTTC
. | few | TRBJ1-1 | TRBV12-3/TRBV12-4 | CASIMLGGSTEAFF | TGTGCCAGCATTATGTTGGGGGGCTCCACTGAAGCTTTCTTT
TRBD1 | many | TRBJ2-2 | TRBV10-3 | CAISDLTGVTGELFF | TGTGCCATCAGTGACCTGACAGGGGTGACCGGGGAGCTGTTTTTT
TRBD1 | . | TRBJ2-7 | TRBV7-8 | CASSLRRTGTYEQYF | TGTGCCAGCAGCTTACGTAGGACAGGGACCTACGAGCAGTACTTC
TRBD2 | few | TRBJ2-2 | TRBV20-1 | CSARAVGAGGANTGELFF | TGCAGTGCTAGAGCCGTCGGAGCGGGAGGGGCGAACACCGGGGAGCTGTTTTTT
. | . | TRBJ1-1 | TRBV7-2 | CASSYDRNTEAFF | TGTGCCAGCAGCTACGACAGGAACACTGAAGCTTTCTTT
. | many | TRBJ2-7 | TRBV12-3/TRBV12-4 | CASSPRSHEQYF | TGTGCCAGCAGCCCCCGGTCCCACGAGCAGTACTTC
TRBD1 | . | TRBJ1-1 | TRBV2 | CASPPWDRGNTEAFF | TGTGCCAGCCCCCCTTGGGACAGGGGAAACACTGAAGCTTTCTTT
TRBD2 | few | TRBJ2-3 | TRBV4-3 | CASSQDGSPGLAGTDTQYF | TGCGCCAGCAGCCAAGATGGTAGTCCAGGGCTAGCGGGCACAGATACGCAGTATTTT
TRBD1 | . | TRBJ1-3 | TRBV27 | CASSPRTGGPGNTIYF | TGTGCCAGCAGTCCTAGGACAGGGGGCCCTGGAAACACCATATATTTT
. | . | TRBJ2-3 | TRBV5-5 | CASSASGGSDTQYF | TGTGCCAGCAGCGCATCGGGGGGCTCAGATACGCAGTATTTT
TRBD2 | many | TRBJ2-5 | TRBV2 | CASRRESGRETQYF | TGTGCCAGCAGGCGGGAGTCAGGGCGGGAGACCCAGTACTTC
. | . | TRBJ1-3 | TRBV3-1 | CASSQGFGNTIYF | TGTGCCAGCAGCCAAGGTTTTGGAAACACCATATATTTT
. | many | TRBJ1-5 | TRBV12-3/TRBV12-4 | CASSSRGRQPQHF | TGTGCCAGCAGTTCCCGGGGGCGGCAGCCCCAGCATTTT
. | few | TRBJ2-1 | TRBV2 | CASSEARWNEQFF | TGTGCCAGCAGTGAAGCCAGATGGAATGAGCAGTTCTTC
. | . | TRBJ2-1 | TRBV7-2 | CASSRGTEQFF | TGTGCCAGCAGCCGCGGGACAGAGCAGTTCTTC
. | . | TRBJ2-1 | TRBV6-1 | CASSLNDRLGNEQFF | TGTGCCAGCAGCCTGAATGACAGGTTGGGCAATGAGCAGTTCTTC
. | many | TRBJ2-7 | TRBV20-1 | CSASATVYEQYF | TGCAGTGCTAGTGCGACTGTCTACGAGCAGTACTTC